This entry lists 18 T cell receptor beta chains sequenced from one sample in a study of T cell responses to AZD1222 COVID-19 vaccine. TCRdb keeps only in-frame clones here, not all; method: immunoSEQ multiplex PCR. This table has under 80,000 clones, 70% to 90% appearing once. Sequencing used peripheral blood, obtained 28 days after the second AZD1222 dose. Receptors were obtained from an adult who received the AZD1222 COVID-19 vaccine.

The gene calls are TRBV3-1 (or the pseudogene TRBV3-2) and TRBJ1-2; unclear D gene. Germline CDR1 and CDR2: LGHDT and YNNKEL (reference sequence). The CDR3 extends over 15 amino acids. The V gene lost 1 base and the J gene lost 2 bases, with 11 bases spanning the gap. The CDR3 sequence is CASSQATAGNYGYTF. In DNA, the CDR3 is TGTGCCAGCAGCCAAGCCACGGCCGGAAACTATGGCTACACCTTC.

The V gene is TRBV9, the J gene TRBJ1-1; 7 positions agree with TRBD1. CDR1 is SGDLS, CDR2 YYNGEE, per germline. V lost 0 bases and J lost 1; bases outside the gene matches: 3. The CDR3 loop spans 15 amino acids. CDR3 residues: CASSVVGQPNTEAFF. The CDR3 region has the DNA TGTGCCAGCAGCGTAGTGGGACAGCCGAACACTGAAGCTTTCTTT.

V is TRBV5-1 and J is TRBJ2-5, with TRBD2 as a possible D gene (6 bases). The CDR3 runs 14 residues. Germline V CDR1 and CDR2: SGHRS, YFSETQ. Deletions cut 7 bases from V and 3 bases from J, with 16 bases between. The CDR3, as DNA: TGCGCCAGCCGGCGGGGCAGCTCAGAAGAGACCCAGTACTTC. This translates into CASRRGSSEETQYF.

This chain links TRBV5-1 with TRBJ1-4; unclear D gene. Germline CDR1 and CDR2: SGHRS and YFSETQ. The CDR3 spans 15 residues. Trimming cost V 7 bases and J 0 bases, with 13 bases left between them. The CDR3 coding sequence is TGCGCCAGCCGACGGGCGACAACAACTAATGAAAAACTGTTTTTT. Its translation is CASRRATTTNEKLFF.

The V gene is TRBV6-5, the J gene TRBJ1-3, with D maybe TRBD1 (5 bases). The V end lost 0 bases, the J end lost 0 bases, and 9 bases lay between the germline ends. Germline V gene sequence: CDR1 MNHEY, CDR2 SVGAGI. The CDR3 length is 16 residues. Written as DNA, the CDR3 is TGTGCCAGCAGTTACTCGGAGGGGTACTCTGGAAACACCATATATTTT. It codes for CASSYSEGYSGNTIYF.

The rearrangement uses TRBV28 and TRBJ2-1; 7 positions match TRBD1. Germline V gives CDR1 MDHEN, CDR2 SYDVKM. Trimming removed 3 bases from V and 0 bases from J; junction bases left unmatched: 11. The length of the CDR3 is 18 residues. This CDR3 is CASSFYPQDRNSYNEQFF. CDR3 nucleotides: TGTGCCAGCAGTTTCTATCCCCAGGACAGGAACTCCTACAATGAGCAGTTCTTC.

This chain joins TRBV29-1 and TRBJ2-7; 10 bases fit TRBD1. Looked up from germline, CDR1 is SQVTM and CDR2 is ANQGSEA. The junction had 4 bases not matched to a gene; V was cut back by 7 bases and J by 4 bases. The CDR3 runs to 12 residues. CDR3 in DNA: TGCAGCGGAAAGGGACAGGGGTACGAGCAGTACTTC. It codes for CSGKGQGYEQYF.

CDR3 loop: CASKRLDTSTDTQYF. CDR3 coding DNA: TGTGCCAGCAAAAGACTGGATACTAGCACAGATACGCAGTATTTT. The J gene is TRBJ2-3, the V gene TRBV2; D gene unclear. This CDR3 is 15 amino acids long. V lost 7 bases and J 0 bases, leaving 14 bases between the germline ends. CDR1 SNHLY and CDR2 FYNNEI come from the germline V gene. The whole variable domain, filled in from reference TRBV2 and TRBJ2-3, reads EPEVTQTPSHQVTQMGQEVILRCVPISNHLYFYWYRQILGQKVEFLVSFYNNEISEKSEIFDDQFSVERPDGSNFTLKIRSTKLEDSAMYFCASKRLDTSTDTQYFGPGTRLTVL.

The V and J genes are TRBV5-6 and TRBJ1-5, with 8 bases lining up with TRBD1. CDR3 length equals 16 residues. Germline values: CDR1 SGHDT, CDR2 YYEEEE. Germline trimming cut 0 bases from V and 1 base from J; bases unmatched to any gene: 3. The CDR3 bases are TGTGCCAGCAGCTTGGCCCCAGGGGGCAGCAATCAGCCCCAGCATTTT. Residues: CASSLAPGGSNQPQHF. Combining the CDR3 with reference TRBV5-6 and TRBJ1-5 gives the whole variable domain DAGVTQSPTHLIKTRGQQVTLRCSPKSGHDTVSWYQQALGQGPQFIFQYYEEEERQRGNFPDRFSGHQFPNYSSELNVNALLLGDSALYLCASSLAPGGSNQPQHFGDGTRLSIL.

The chain uses TRBV5-5 and TRBJ1-5; TRBD1 agrees at 8 bases. The length of the CDR3 is 17 residues. V lost 1 base, J lost 1 base, and 7 bases stayed unmatched. Germline-derived CDR1 and CDR2 are SGHKS and YYEKEE (reference sequence). The CDR3 DNA reads TGTGCCAGCAGCTTGTTCGCCAGGACAGGGAGCAATCAGCCCCAGCATTTT. This gives the protein CASSLFARTGSNQPQHF.

This rearrangement joins TRBV7-9 to TRBJ1-4, with 11 bases aligning to TRBD1. The CDR3 is 15 amino acids. V lost 5 bases and J lost 5; bases outside the gene matches: 4. Germline assignment: CDR1 SEHNR and CDR2 FQNEAQ (reference sequence). CDR3 sequence (DNA): TGTGCCAGCAGCATGGGACAGGGGGGAAATGAAAAACTGTTTTTT. Amino acids: CASSMGQGGNEKLFF.

The gene calls are TRBV19 and TRBJ1-2; 7 bases are shared with TRBD1. CDR1 is LNHDA and CDR2 is SQIVND in the germline V gene (reference sequence). Trimming took 3 bases from V and 1 from J; bases not matched to a gene: 11. The CDR3 loop spans 17 amino acids. In DNA, the CDR3 is TGTGCCAGTAGTATTTCGGGACAGCAGCCCCGTAACTATGGCTACACCTTC. Translated, it gives CASSISGQQPRNYGYTF.

The chain couples TRBV10-1 to TRBJ1-1; D is undetermined. Per the germline V gene, CDR1 is WNHNN and CDR2 is SYGVQD (reference sequence). The CDR3 has 12 amino acids. Trimming stripped 2 bases from V and 4 bases from J, with 5 bases between. CDR3 nucleotide sequence: TGCGCCAGCAGTGAGATCGGCACTGAAGCTTTCTTT. Translation: CASSEIGTEAFF.

CDR3 sequence: CSVTRDRAAYNEQFF. CDR3 DNA: TGCAGCGTCACTCGGGACAGGGCTGCCTACAATGAGCAGTTCTTC. The V and J genes are TRBV29-1 and TRBJ2-1, with TRBD1 matching over 9 bases. The junction had 8 bases not matched to a gene; V was cut back by 6 bases and J by 2 bases. The V gene's germline CDR1 is SQVTM and CDR2 ANQGSEA. The CDR3 covers 15 residues.

The rearrangement uses TRBV11-2 and TRBJ1-3; tentatively, D is TRBD1 (5 bases). With 4 bases removed from V and 0 bases from J, the gap between germline ends came to 10 bases. This CDR3 spans 15 amino acids. Germline V gene data show CDR1 as SGHAT and CDR2 as FQNNGV. Written as DNA, the CDR3 is TGTGCCAGCAGCTCACAGGTTGTCTCTGGAAACACCATATATTTT. As protein: CASSSQVVSGNTIYF.

The chain is built from TRBV7-9 and TRBJ2-3; 7 bases line up with TRBD2. The CDR3 runs 15 residues. The germline gives CDR1 SEHNR, CDR2 FQNEAQ (reference sequence). V was pared by 0 bases and J by 2 bases, with 2 bases of the junction left unmatched. The DNA of the CDR3 is TGTGCCAGCAGCTTAGCGGGACTAACCACAGATACGCAGTATTTT. It specifies CASSLAGLTTDTQYF. Complete variable domain (other parts from reference TRBV7-9 and TRBJ2-3): DTGVSQNPRHKITKRGQNVTFRCDPISEHNRLYWYRQTLGQGPEFLTYFQNEAQLEKSRLLSDRFSAERPKGSFSTLEIQRTEQGDSAMYLCASSLAGLTTDTQYFGPGTRLTVL.

The rearrangement joins TRBV4-2 to TRBJ1-1; D is perhaps TRBD1 (5 bases). V lost 1 base and J 0 bases, leaving 15 bases between the germline ends. The germline gives CDR1 LGHNA, CDR2 YNFKEQ. The CDR3 is 17 residues long. The CDR3 sequence: CASSQGLGTEMNTEAFF. DNA for the CDR3: TGTGCCAGCAGCCAAGGACTTGGGACTGAAATGAACACTGAAGCTTTCTTT.

V usage is TRBV23-1 and J usage is TRBJ1-2; D gene unclear. TRBV23-1 is designated an ORF whose function remains uncertain. Trimming stripped 3 bases from V and 2 bases from J, with 7 bases between. CDR3 length equals 13 residues. In DNA, the CDR3 is TGCGCCAGCAGTCAGTGCAGGAACTATGGCTACACCTTC. Its translation: CASSQCRNYGYTF.